The present entry profiles one TCR beta chain with its context. Assay: immunoSEQ multiplex PCR; the TCRdb copy retains only in-frame clones and omits some. Of about 98,000 clones in the sample, roughly 78% were seen once. This sample is part of a study of control samples from healthy donors and cancer patients. The CDR3 runs to 15 residues. V trimming: 0 bases; J trimming: 4 bases; junction bases outside the gene matches: 3. From germline, CDR1 is SGHRS and CDR2 YFSETQ. V gene TRBV5-1 combines with J gene TRBJ1-1, with TRBD1 matching over 10 bases. Sequencing input: blood. This TCR was recovered from a man in his 60s in good health. The CDR3 DNA follows: TGCGCCAGCAGCTTGGTGGGGACAGGGGCCACTGAAGCTTTCTTT. Protein sequence: CASSLVGTGATEAFF.